The present entry profiles one T cell receptor beta chain with its context. Per the germline V gene, CDR1 is SGHNT and CDR2 is YENEEA. V was clipped by 6 bases and J by 6 bases, with 18 bases between them. CDR3 length: 14 amino acids. This sample was included in a study of cytomegalovirus exposure and HLA in healthy donors. While unrecorded immune exposures were likely, the donors were nominally healthy when sampled. The PCR made use of 60 Vbeta and 13 Jbeta primers. Profiling relied on immunoSEQ multiplex PCR, and the TCRdb table lists in-frame clones only, not all of them. The sample records some 150,000 clones, about 83% being singletons.

The source of this sequence is a woman aged 25-40 years in good health and CMV-seronegative. The V gene is TRBV11-3, the J gene TRBJ2-7; D possibly corresponds to TRBD2 (7 bases). Sequenced material: PBMCs. The CDR3 nucleotides read TGTGCCAGCAGTCCGGGGGGCTCCGATGGCGAGCAGTACTTC. Translated, it gives CASSPGGSDGEQYF.